This T cell receptor beta chain is from a study of cytomegalovirus exposure and HLA in healthy donors. Use of 60 Vbeta and 13 Jbeta primers characterized the PCR. The assay was immunoSEQ multiplex PCR, and TCRdb's table has in-frame clones only and misses some. The table shows about 190,000 clones, with 85% to 90% occurring only once. This clone showed up just once. This CDR3 spans 15 amino acids. Germline V lookup: CDR1 MNHNY, CDR2 SVGAGI (reference sequence). V was shortened by 2 bases and J by 2 bases, with 10 bases between the two germline ends. J is TRBJ2-1 and V is TRBV6-6; D is possibly TRBD2 (6 bases). The sequencing sample was made of PBMCs. This receptor was obtained from a man aged 30-40 years in good health and CMV-seronegative. The DNA of the CDR3 is TGTGCCAGCAGTTACGCGGAGCGGGCCTACAATGAGCAGTTCTTC. Translation: CASSYAERAYNEQFF.